This TCR beta chain derives from a study of post-analysis software for immune sequencing data. Study overall: In terms of disease course, relapsing-remitting, secondary progressive and progressive-relapsing multiple sclerosis were included. General study results and limits: Roughly five TRBV segments, including TRBV5-6, TRBV5-1 and TRBV20-1, were more frequent in patients than controls.

Each TCR beta cDNA library carried unique molecular identifiers. TCRdb recomputed calls from the PCR reads with MiXCR, one row per CDR3 protein. The repertoire holds hundreds of thousands of distinct CDR3 sequences, with around 64% as singletons. About this clonotype itself: Its antigen is not identified.

This CDR3 has 14 amino acids. The clonotype comes from a girl aged 2-10 years with multiple sclerosis. V is TRBV21-1 and J is TRBJ2-1; the D call TRBD1 from the table was never checked on the DNA. TRBV21-1 is labeled a pseudogene. Sequencing was carried out using blood. The CDR3 is CASRTGTGKTEQFF. The CDR3 DNA sequence: TGTGCCAGCAGGACGGGGACAGGGAAAACTGAGCAGTTCTTC.